These T cell receptor beta chains were read from a single sample in a study of beta chain features in type 1 diabetes. Only in-frame clones appear in the TCRdb table, and some are missing; sequencing was by immunoSEQ multiplex PCR. This sample yields approximately 280,000 clones, of which roughly 15% are seen a single time; approximately 0.015% belongs to the top ten. The sequenced material came from naive CD4+ T cells from blood. The receptors here all came from a man between 18 and 29 years old with type 1 diabetes. CDR3s include the opening cysteine and the closing phenylalanine or tryptophan. Each record gives: D gene, J gene, clone size, V gene, CDR3 length, CDR3 DNA, CDR3 protein. A D gene is named only where the DNA matches it firmly. Only some rows state a clone size, as once, few, many or a class for expanded clones.

>-|TRBJ2-6|few|TRBV19|15
TGTGCCAGTAAAGGGGGGGGCTCTGGGGCCAACGTCCTGACTTTC
CASKGGGSGANVLTF
>-|TRBJ2-2|-|TRBV7-8|12
TGTGCCAGCAGCTCAAACACCGGGGAGCTGTTTTTT
CASSSNTGELFF
>-|TRBJ1-5|-|TRBV6-1|15
TGTGCCAGCAGTACAGGGACGTTTGGCAATCAGCCCCAGCATTTT
CASSTGTFGNQPQHF
>-|TRBJ2-5|-|TRBV6-5|14
TGTGCCAGCAGAGGCCAGGGGTGGCAGGAGACCCAGTACTTC
CASRGQGWQETQYF
>TRBD1|TRBJ2-7|few|TRBV6-5|14
TGTGCCAGCAGTTCACAGGGGGTCCCCTACGAGCAGTACTTC
CASSSQGVPYEQYF
>TRBD2|TRBJ2-1|-|TRBV5-4|16
TGTGCCAGCATGGATGGCGGACTAGCGGAATACAATGAGCAGTTCTTC
CASMDGGLAEYNEQFF
>-|TRBJ2-7|-|TRBV19|14
TGTGCCAGTAGTTCAACGGGGGGCCGGTACGAGCAGTACTTC
CASSSTGGRYEQYF
>TRBD1|TRBJ2-7|once|TRBV5-1|15
TGCGCCAGCAGCTCCCTCAGGGGGTCATCCTACGAGCAGTACTTC
CASSSLRGSSYEQYF
>TRBD1|TRBJ1-5|few|TRBV30|14
TGTGCCTGGAGTAGGACAGGGGGAGGCCAGCCCCAGCATTTT
CAWSRTGGGQPQHF
>-|TRBJ2-5|-|TRBV28|17
TGTGCCAGCAGTTTCCCCCCGACTAGGAAGTACCAAGAGACCCAGTACTTC
CASSFPPTRKYQETQYF
>-|TRBJ1-2|-|TRBV4-3|14
TGCGCCAGCAGCCAAGATATATGGAGCTATGGCTACACCTTC
CASSQDIWSYGYTF
>-|TRBJ2-2|few|TRBV2|13
TGTGCCAGCGGAAGGGGGGGAACCGGGGAGCTGTTTTTT
CASGRGGTGELFF
>-|TRBJ2-2|few|TRBV4-2|13
TGTGCCAGCAGCCCTAAGCCCAACGGGGAGCTGTTTTTT
CASSPKPNGELFF
>TRBD1|TRBJ2-7|few|TRBV28|16
TGTGCCAGCAGTTTATCTCCCCTCCGGGACAGTTACGAGCAGTACTTC
CASSLSPLRDSYEQYF
>TRBD1|TRBJ1-3|few|TRBV19|14
TGTGCCAGCAACAGGGGGTTCTCTGGAAACACCATATATTTT
CASNRGFSGNTIYF
>TRBD2|TRBJ2-1|-|TRBV19|15
TGTGCCAGTAGTCCGAGGACTAGCGGATACAATGAGCAGTTCTTC
CASSPRTSGYNEQFF
>TRBD1|TRBJ2-7|few|TRBV28|16
TGTGCCAGCAGTTTATCGTATGGGGCAGGGGGCTACGAGCAGTACTTC
CASSLSYGAGGYEQYF
>TRBD1|TRBJ2-5|-|TRBV7-9|14
TGTGCCAGCAGCAGAGACAGGGGGCAAGAGACCCAGTACTTC
CASSRDRGQETQYF
>-|TRBJ2-1|few|TRBV7-9|16
TGTGCCAGCAGCTTGGCGGCTGGGAGCTCCTACAATGAGCAGTTCTTC
CASSLAAGSSYNEQFF
>TRBD2|TRBJ2-1|-|TRBV9|17
TGTGCCAGCAGCGTAGTTCCCTCCAGCGGGGCGTACAATGAGCAGTTCTTC
CASSVVPSSGAYNEQFF
>TRBD2|TRBJ2-7|-|TRBV5-6|16
TGTGCCAGCAGCACCCCCCTAGCGGGGGCCTCCTACGAGCAGTACTTC
CASSTPLAGASYEQYF
>-|TRBJ1-1|-|TRBV6-5|14
TGTGCCAGCAGTTACGGACAGCCAAACACTGAAGCTTTCTTT
CASSYGQPNTEAFF
>-|TRBJ1-5|few|TRBV6-6|14
TGTGCCAGCAGCCGGGGGGGTAACAATCAGCCCCAGCATTTT
CASSRGGNNQPQHF
>-|TRBJ2-5|few|TRBV4-1|13
TGCGCCAGCAGCCAACAGTACCAAGAGACCCAGTACTTC
CASSQQYQETQYF
>TRBD1|TRBJ2-5|few|TRBV30|14
TGTGCCTGGAGGAGGACAGGTGGAGGAGAGACCCAGTACTTC
CAWRRTGGGETQYF
>TRBD1|TRBJ2-5|few|TRBV15|16
TGTGCCACCAGCAGAACCCGGGACAGGGGACGGGAGACCCAGTACTTC
CATSRTRDRGRETQYF
>TRBD1|TRBJ1-2|few|TRBV5-1|16
TGCGCCAGCAGCCCCCCCGTGGCAGGGGGCGCTTATGGCTACACCTTC
CASSPPVAGGAYGYTF
>-|TRBJ2-7|-|TRBV7-8|15
TGTGCCAGCAGCTTAGCGAGAACGGGAATAGGCGAGCAGTACTTC
CASSLARTGIGEQYF
>-|TRBJ2-1|-|TRBV5-1|16
TGCGCCAGCAGCAATAGCGGAGGGAGGAGGAACAATGAGCAGTTCTTC
CASSNSGGRRNNEQFF
>-|TRBJ2-7|few|TRBV5-1|11
TGCGCCAGCAGCTTGGAGAGCGAGCAGTACTTC
CASSLESEQYF
>TRBD1|TRBJ2-7|few|TRBV28|17
TGTGCCAGCAGTTCCCCTGGATCACAGGGGGGCTCCTACGAGCAGTACTTC
CASSSPGSQGGSYEQYF
>TRBD1|TRBJ2-7|-|TRBV28|15
TGTGCCAGCAGACCTCCGGGACAGGGAATCCACGAGCAGTACTTC
CASRPPGQGIHEQYF
>TRBD2|TRBJ2-2|few|TRBV28|19
TGTGCCAGCAGTTTATCCCCAGCGGGACTATTCACGAACACCGGGGAGCTGTTTTTT
CASSLSPAGLFTNTGELFF
>-|TRBJ1-1|few|TRBV30|14
TGTGCCTGGACTCGGCCGGGGGGGGACACTGAAGCTTTCTTT
CAWTRPGGDTEAFF
>TRBD1|TRBJ1-5|-|TRBV28|16
TGTGCCAGCAGCCGTGGGACAGCGGTTTCGAATCAGCCCCAGCATTTT
CASSRGTAVSNQPQHF
>-|TRBJ2-7|few|TRBV5-1|14
TGCGCCAGCAGCTTGCAGGGTATGTCCTACGAGCAGTACTTC
CASSLQGMSYEQYF
>TRBD2|TRBJ2-3|few|TRBV6-5|14
TGTGCCACTTATCCGGGACTAGCGTCAGATACGCAGTATTTT
CATYPGLASDTQYF
>TRBD1|TRBJ2-3|-|TRBV28|13
TGTGCCAGCAGGGGACAGGGGACGGATACGCAGTATTTT
CASRGQGTDTQYF
>-|TRBJ1-3|-|TRBV18|14
TGTGCCAGCTCAAACGGACGGACAGGAAACACCATATATTTT
CASSNGRTGNTIYF
>TRBD1|TRBJ2-1|-|TRBV9|17
TGTGCCAGCAGCGAGGCACAGGGGACGAGCTCCTACAATGAGCAGTTCTTC
CASSEAQGTSSYNEQFF
>TRBD2|TRBJ2-3|-|TRBV7-9|17
TGTGCCAGCAGCCCAATTAGGGCTAGCGGAAACACAGATACGCAGTATTTT
CASSPIRASGNTDTQYF
>-|TRBJ2-1|-|TRBV7-9|15
TGTGCCAGCAGCTTAGCGGCCCAGGACTACAATGAGCAGTTCTTC
CASSLAAQDYNEQFF
>TRBD1|TRBJ1-2|-|TRBV9|16
TGTGCCAGCAGCGTAGGTCCCCAGGGACAGGACTATGGCTACACCTTC
CASSVGPQGQDYGYTF
>-|TRBJ2-7|few|TRBV28|11
TGTGCCAGCAGTTCGGTTTACGAGCAGTACTTC
CASSSVYEQYF
>TRBD1|TRBJ2-1|few|TRBV4-1|16
TGCGCCAGCAGCCAAGATCTGGGACAGGGGGGGTATGAGCAGTTCTTC
CASSQDLGQGGYEQFF
>TRBD1|TRBJ2-7|few|TRBV25-1|15
TGTGCCAGCAGTGAACCTGACAGGGAGACCTACGAGCAGTACTTC
CASSEPDRETYEQYF
>TRBD1|TRBJ1-1|-|TRBV29-1|14
TGCAGCGTTGATAAGGGGACAGGGGTGACTGAAGCTTTCTTT
CSVDKGTGVTEAFF
>-|TRBJ2-7|-|TRBV5-4|14
TGTGCCAGCAGTTCGACAGCCCATCCCTACGAGCAGTACTTC
CASSSTAHPYEQYF
>-|TRBJ2-7|-|TRBV5-6|11
TGTGCCAGCAGCTTGCAGGGGGAGCAGTACTTC
CASSLQGEQYF
>TRBD1|TRBJ2-7|few|TRBV11-2|15
TGTGCCAGCAGCTCCGGGACAGGGGCTTACTACGAGCAGTACTTC
CASSSGTGAYYEQYF
>TRBD2|TRBJ2-1|-|TRBV7-2|16
TGTGCCAGCAGCTTAGCGCGGCGGGGGGGCCGTAGTGAGCAGTTCTTC
CASSLARRGGRSEQFF
>-|TRBJ2-1|few|TRBV5-4|14
TGTGCCAGCAGCTCCCTGAGTCAATACAATGAGCAGTTCTTC
CASSSLSQYNEQFF
>-|TRBJ1-2|-|TRBV30|12
TGTGCCTCCCCGGGATTTAACTATGGCTACACCTTC
CASPGFNYGYTF